These T cell receptor beta chains were read from a single sample in a study of T cells in Graves' hyperthyroidism and ophthalmopathy. TCRdb re-analysed the multiplex PCR reads in MiXCR, keeping a single row per CDR3 protein. The data show hundreds of thousands of distinct CDR3 sequences, about 14% seen once. The specimen was blood. All receptors come from a woman aged 18-29 years with Graves' hyperthyroidism. The conserved cysteine and the conserved F or W are not part of the CDR3 here. Each record gives: V gene, J gene, CDR3 protein.

V: TRBV7-9; J: TRBJ1-1; CDR3: ASSLVGSAGVTEAF
V: TRBV28; J: TRBJ2-7; CDR3: ASSLRRRPTQY
V: TRBV7-9; J: TRBJ1-4; CDR3: ASSLEPPPTNEKLF
V: TRBV5-6; J: TRBJ1-1; CDR3: ASTTGGAGGTEAF
V: TRBV18; J: TRBJ2-1; CDR3: ASSGSGPYNEQF
V: TRBV6-1; J: TRBJ1-1; CDR3: ASSARDRVNTEAF
V: TRBV12-3/TRBV12-4; J: TRBJ2-1; CDR3: ASRMGREALRGEQF
V: TRBV27; J: TRBJ2-3; CDR3: ASSILAGGLTDTQY
V: TRBV30; J: TRBJ2-3; CDR3: AWSPGWGNTDTQY
V: TRBV7-2; J: TRBJ2-1; CDR3: ASSLGLAGTNNEQF
V: TRBV7-9; J: TRBJ2-3; CDR3: ASTLSPSTDTQY
V: TRBV28; J: TRBJ2-7; CDR3: ASRDRGARYEQY
V: TRBV9; J: TRBJ2-5; CDR3: ASSVAGLGGESETQY
V: TRBV12-3/TRBV12-4; J: TRBJ2-7; CDR3: ASSLFRDLRYEQY
V: TRBV2; J: TRBJ2-5; CDR3: ASGVGPQETQY
V: TRBV24-1; J: TRBJ2-3; CDR3: ATSDPGGDTQY
V: TRBV5-4; J: TRBJ2-7; CDR3: ASSQTSSYEQY
V: TRBV18; J: TRBJ2-3; CDR3: ASSPLGGGSDTQY
V: TRBV4-2; J: TRBJ2-2; CDR3: ASSQERANTGELF
V: TRBV9; J: TRBJ2-3; CDR3: ASSAGTSGSTDTQY
V: TRBV28; J: TRBJ1-5; CDR3: ASSDRQGGNQPQH
V: TRBV4-1; J: TRBJ2-6; CDR3: ASSQVGGQLSGANVLT
V: TRBV27; J: TRBJ1-2; CDR3: ASSPYDKGGYGYT
V: TRBV2; J: TRBJ1-5; CDR3: ASRQGWDQPQH
V: TRBV28; J: TRBJ2-7; CDR3: ASTGLAGGKNSYEQY
V: TRBV6-5; J: TRBJ1-5; CDR3: ASSYSAGTGNQPQH
V: TRBV15; J: TRBJ2-5; CDR3: ATSRRASGWGVQETQY
V: TRBV7-2; J: TRBJ1-2; CDR3: ASSSITYSANYGYT
V: TRBV5-1; J: TRBJ2-1; CDR3: ASSSDRGLNEQF
V: TRBV13; J: TRBJ2-3; CDR3: ASSLRTDTQY
V: TRBV13; J: TRBJ2-7; CDR3: ASSPRSGTLIEQY
V: TRBV28; J: TRBJ1-2; CDR3: ASSSPPHTPYGYT
V: TRBV20-1; J: TRBJ2-2; CDR3: SAWRGGELF
V: TRBV13; J: TRBJ2-1; CDR3: ASSPGGTGGLLTYNEQF
V: TRBV20-1; J: TRBJ1-5; CDR3: SARDSLRGGADNQPQH
V: TRBV20-1; J: TRBJ2-1; CDR3: SASGSGGTYNEQF
V: TRBV10-3; J: TRBJ2-7; CDR3: ASGRVEQY
V: TRBV24-1; J: TRBJ2-2; CDR3: ATSDVSTGYGVNTGELF
V: TRBV12-3/TRBV12-4; J: TRBJ2-7; CDR3: ASSPNLERSYEQY
V: TRBV7-9; J: TRBJ2-1; CDR3: ASSLASYNEQF
V: TRBV19; J: TRBJ2-2; CDR3: ASSVISHRSSGRGTGELF
V: TRBV6-5; J: TRBJ2-1; CDR3: ASSYSRAGGNEQF
V: TRBV20-1; J: TRBJ2-5; CDR3: SARKDRAQETQY
V: TRBV12-3/TRBV12-4; J: TRBJ2-3; CDR3: ASSLAGTSGRAMTDTQY
V: TRBV7-9; J: TRBJ2-1; CDR3: ASSLKTSGRIGEQF
V: TRBV19; J: TRBJ2-5; CDR3: ASTGDPQETQY
V: TRBV20-1; J: TRBJ2-1; CDR3: SPKGGSFYNEQF
V: TRBV24-1; J: TRBJ2-5; CDR3: ATSDFGQNAETQY
V: TRBV15; J: TRBJ2-1; CDR3: ATSTGTGRGRIDNEQF
V: TRBV6-2/TRBV6-3; J: TRBJ2-3; CDR3: ASRDPRQGTDTQY
V: TRBV3-1; J: TRBJ1-6; CDR3: ASSQESDRWSPLH
V: TRBV6-1; J: TRBJ2-3; CDR3: ASSEAALAGGGDTQY
V: TRBV6-2/TRBV6-3; J: TRBJ2-3; CDR3: ASSYPSGRGSDTQY
V: TRBV19; J: TRBJ2-1; CDR3: ASRGLARGNEQF
V: TRBV2; J: TRBJ1-2; CDR3: ASSYFAQGGNYGYT
V: TRBV7-9; J: TRBJ1-2; CDR3: ASSPDIRGAGYT
V: TRBV6-1; J: TRBJ2-5; CDR3: ASSAKDGVRDTQY
V: TRBV3-1; J: TRBJ1-1; CDR3: ASSHRQGLSTEAF
V: TRBV6-5; J: TRBJ2-6; CDR3: ASRPTGGAAGANVLT